This T cell receptor (beta chain) was observed in a study of CD8 T cells in Susac syndrome. Reverse transcription used roughly 0.45 to 1 ug RNA and random hexamers. The CDR3 of TCR beta was amplified by immunoSEQ multiplex PCR across 54 Vbeta and 13 Jbeta. TCRdb reprocessed the immunoSEQ multiplex PCR reads via MiXCR and lists one record per CDR3 protein. The table has tens of thousands of distinct CDR3 sequences, roughly 94% seen once. Germline lookup yields CDR1 SGHVS and CDR2 FNYEAQ. The ends were cut back, 1 base at V and 9 bases at J, with 10 bases in the middle. The CDR3 contains 14 residues. TCR beta sequencing covered blood CD8+ and CD4+ T cells. Healthy donors acted as controls, with matching for age and sex.

This receptor was obtained from a human donor in good health. Sequences were obtained from CD8+ T cells from PBMCs. The chain couples TRBV7-6 to TRBJ1-6; D unclear. The CDR3 DNA reads as TGTGCCAGCAGCTTAGAGCCCTCTGGTTCACCCCTCCACTTT. This encodes CASSLEPSGSPLHF.